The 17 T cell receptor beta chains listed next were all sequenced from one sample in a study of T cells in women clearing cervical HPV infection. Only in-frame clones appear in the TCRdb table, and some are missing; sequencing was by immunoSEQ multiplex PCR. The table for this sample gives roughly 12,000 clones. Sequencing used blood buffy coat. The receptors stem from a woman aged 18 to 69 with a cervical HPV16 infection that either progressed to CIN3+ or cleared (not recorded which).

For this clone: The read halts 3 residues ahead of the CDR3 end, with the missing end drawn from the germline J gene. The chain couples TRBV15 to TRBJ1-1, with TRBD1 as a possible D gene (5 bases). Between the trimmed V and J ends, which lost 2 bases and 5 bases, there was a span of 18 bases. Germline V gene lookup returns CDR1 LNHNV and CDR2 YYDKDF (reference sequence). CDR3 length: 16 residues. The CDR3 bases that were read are TGTGCCACCAGCAGAACCATGTGGGGGGAAAAGACTGAA. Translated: CATSRTMWGEKTE. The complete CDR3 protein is CATSRTMWGEKTEAFF.

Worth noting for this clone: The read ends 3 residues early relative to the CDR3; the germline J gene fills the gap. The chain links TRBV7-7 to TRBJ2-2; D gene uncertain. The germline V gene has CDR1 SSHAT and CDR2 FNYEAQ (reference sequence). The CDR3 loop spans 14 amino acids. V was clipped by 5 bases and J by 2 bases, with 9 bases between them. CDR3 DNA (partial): TGTGCCAGCAGCCAAGATAGAAACACCGGGGAG. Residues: CASSQDRNTGE. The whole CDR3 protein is CASSQDRNTGELFF.

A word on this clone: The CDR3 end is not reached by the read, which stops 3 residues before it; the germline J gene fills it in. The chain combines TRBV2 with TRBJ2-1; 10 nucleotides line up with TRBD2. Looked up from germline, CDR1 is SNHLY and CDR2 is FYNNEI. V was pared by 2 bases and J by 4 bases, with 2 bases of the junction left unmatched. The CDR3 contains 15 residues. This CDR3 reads CASSELTSGYNEQFF. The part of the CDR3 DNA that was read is TGTGCCAGCAGTGAATTGACTAGCGGGTACAATGAG.

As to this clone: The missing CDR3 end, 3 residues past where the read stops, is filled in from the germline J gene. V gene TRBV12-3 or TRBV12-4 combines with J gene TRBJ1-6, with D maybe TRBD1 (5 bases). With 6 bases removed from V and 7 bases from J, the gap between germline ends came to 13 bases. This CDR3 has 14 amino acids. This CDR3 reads CASSSAGTNSPLHF. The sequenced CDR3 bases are TGTGCCAGCAGCTCCGCGGGGACCAATTCACCC.

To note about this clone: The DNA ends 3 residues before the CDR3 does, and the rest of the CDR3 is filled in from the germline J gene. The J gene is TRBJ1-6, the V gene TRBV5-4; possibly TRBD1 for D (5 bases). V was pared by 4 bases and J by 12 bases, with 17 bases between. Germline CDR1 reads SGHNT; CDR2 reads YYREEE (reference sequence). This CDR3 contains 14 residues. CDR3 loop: CASSGRGGSEPLHF. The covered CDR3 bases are TGTGCCAGCAGCGGCCGCGGGGGGAGTGAACCC.

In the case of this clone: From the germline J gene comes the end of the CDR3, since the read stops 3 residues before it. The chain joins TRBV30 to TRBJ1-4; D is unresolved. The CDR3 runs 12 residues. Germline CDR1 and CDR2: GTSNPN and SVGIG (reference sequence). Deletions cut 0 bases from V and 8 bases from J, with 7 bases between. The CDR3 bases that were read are TGTGCCTGGAGTGTATCGAGGGAAAAA. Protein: CAWSVSREK. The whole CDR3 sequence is CAWSVSREKLFF.

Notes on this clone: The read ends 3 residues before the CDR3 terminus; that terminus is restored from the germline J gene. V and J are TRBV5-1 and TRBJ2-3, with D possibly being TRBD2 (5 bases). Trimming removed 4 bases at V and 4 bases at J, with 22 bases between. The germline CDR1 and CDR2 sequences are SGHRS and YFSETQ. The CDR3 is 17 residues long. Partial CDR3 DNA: TGCGCCAGCAGCCGGGGTGCTATCTGGAGTTATTCAGATACG. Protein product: CASSRGAIWSYSDT. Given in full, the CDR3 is CASSRGAIWSYSDTQYF. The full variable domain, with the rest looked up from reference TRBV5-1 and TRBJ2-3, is KAGVTQTPRYLIKTRGQQVTLSCSPISGHRSVSWYQQTPGQGLQFLFEYFSETQRNKGNFPGRFSGRQFSNSRSEMNVSTLELGDSALYLCASSRGAIWSYSDTQYFGPGTRLTVL.

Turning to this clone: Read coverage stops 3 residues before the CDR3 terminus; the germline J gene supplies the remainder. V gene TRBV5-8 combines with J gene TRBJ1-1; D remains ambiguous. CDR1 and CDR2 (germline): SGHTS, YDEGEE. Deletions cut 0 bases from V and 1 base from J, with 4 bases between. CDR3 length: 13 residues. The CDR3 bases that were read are TGTGCCAGCAGCTTGGTAGCGAACACTGAA. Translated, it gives CASSLVANTE. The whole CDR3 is CASSLVANTEAFF.

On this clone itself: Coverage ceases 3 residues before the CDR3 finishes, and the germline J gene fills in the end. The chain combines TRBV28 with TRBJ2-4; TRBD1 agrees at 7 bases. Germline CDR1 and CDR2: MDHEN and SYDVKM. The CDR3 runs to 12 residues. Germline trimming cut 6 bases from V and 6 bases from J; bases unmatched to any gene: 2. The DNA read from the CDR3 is TGTGCCAGCAGGACAGGGAGAAACATT. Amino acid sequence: CASRTGRNI. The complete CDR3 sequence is CASRTGRNIQYF.

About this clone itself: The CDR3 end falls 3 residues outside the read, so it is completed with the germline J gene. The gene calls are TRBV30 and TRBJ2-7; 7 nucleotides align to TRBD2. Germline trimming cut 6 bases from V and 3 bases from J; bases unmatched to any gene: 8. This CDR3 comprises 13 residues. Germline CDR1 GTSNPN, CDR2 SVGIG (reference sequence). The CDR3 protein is CACSGDSRYEQYF. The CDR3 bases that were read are TGTGCCTGCAGCGGGGATTCCCGCTACGAG. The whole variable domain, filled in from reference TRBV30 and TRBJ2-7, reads SQTIHQWPATLVQPVGSPLSLECTVEGTSNPNLYWYRQAAGRGLQLLFYSVGIGQISSEVPQNLSASRPQDRQFILSSKKLLLSDSGFYLCACSGDSRYEQYFGPGTRLTVT.

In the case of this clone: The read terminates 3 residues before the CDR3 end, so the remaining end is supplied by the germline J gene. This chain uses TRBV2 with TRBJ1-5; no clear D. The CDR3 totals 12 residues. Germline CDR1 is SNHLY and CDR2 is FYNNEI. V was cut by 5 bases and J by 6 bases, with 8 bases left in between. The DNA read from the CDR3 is TGTGCCAGCAGTACCGAAGGTCAGCCC. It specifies CASSTEGQP. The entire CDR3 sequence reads CASSTEGQPQHF.

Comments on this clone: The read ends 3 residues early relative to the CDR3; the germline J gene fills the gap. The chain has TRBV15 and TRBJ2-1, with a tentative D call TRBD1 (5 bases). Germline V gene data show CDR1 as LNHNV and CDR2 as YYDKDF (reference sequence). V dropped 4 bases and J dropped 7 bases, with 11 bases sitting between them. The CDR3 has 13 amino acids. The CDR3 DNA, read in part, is TGTGCCACCAGCAAATCTCCAGGGAATGAG. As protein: CATSKSPGNE. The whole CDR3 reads CATSKSPGNEQFF.

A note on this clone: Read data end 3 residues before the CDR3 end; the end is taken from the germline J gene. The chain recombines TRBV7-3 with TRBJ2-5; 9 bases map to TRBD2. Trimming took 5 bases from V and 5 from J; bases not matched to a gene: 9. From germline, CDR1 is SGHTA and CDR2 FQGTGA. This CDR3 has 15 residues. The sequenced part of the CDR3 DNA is TGTGCCAGCAGCACCCAGCGGGGGGCGGGGGAGACC. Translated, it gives CASSTQRGAGET. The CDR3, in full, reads CASSTQRGAGETQYF.

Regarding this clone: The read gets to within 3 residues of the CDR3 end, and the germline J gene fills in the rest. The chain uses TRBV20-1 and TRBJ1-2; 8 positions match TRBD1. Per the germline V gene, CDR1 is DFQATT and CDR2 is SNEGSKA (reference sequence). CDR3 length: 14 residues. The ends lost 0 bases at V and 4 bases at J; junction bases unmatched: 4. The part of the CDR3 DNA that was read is TGCAGTGCTAGAGAGACAGGGGCCGGCTATGGC. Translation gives CSARETGAGYG. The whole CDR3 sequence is CSARETGAGYGYTF.

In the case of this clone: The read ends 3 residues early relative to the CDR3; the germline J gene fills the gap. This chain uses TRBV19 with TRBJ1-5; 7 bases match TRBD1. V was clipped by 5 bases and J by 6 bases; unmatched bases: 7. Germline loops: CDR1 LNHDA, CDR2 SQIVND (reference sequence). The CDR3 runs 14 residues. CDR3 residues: CASSHRGIGQPQHF. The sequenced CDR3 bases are TGTGCCAGTAGTCACAGGGGAATCGGTCAGCCC.

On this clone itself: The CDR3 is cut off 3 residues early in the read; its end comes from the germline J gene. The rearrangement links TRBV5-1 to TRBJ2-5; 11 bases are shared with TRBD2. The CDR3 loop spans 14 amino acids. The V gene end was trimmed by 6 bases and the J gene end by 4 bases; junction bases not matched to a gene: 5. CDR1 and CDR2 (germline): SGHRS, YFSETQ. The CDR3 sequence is CASTTSGVGETQYF. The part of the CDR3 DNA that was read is TGCGCCAGCACGACTAGCGGGGTGGGAGAGACC.

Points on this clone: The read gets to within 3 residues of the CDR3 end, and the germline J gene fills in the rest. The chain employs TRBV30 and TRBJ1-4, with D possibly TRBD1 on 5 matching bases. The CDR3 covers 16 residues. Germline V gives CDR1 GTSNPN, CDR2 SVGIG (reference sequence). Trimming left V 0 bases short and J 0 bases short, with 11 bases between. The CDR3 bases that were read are TGTGCCTGGAGTGTTCCTTCGGGGGCAACTAATGAAAAA. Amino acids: CAWSVPSGATNEK. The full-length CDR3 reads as CAWSVPSGATNEKLFF.